This T cell receptor (beta chain) was recorded in a study of CD8 T cells in Susac syndrome. The germline CDR1 and CDR2 sequences are MGHDK and SYGVNS. The CDR3 length is 14 residues. V dropped 2 bases and J dropped 5 bases, with 12 bases sitting between them. Negative isolation was used for CD8+ and CD4+ T cells, and FACS enrichment was applied to TEMRA cells. It was with random hexamers that 0.5 to 1 ug RNA was reverse transcribed. The method of amplification for TCR beta CDR3 was immunoSEQ multiplex PCR, covering 54 Vbeta and 13 Jbeta. TCRdb redid the calling of the immunoSEQ multiplex PCR reads with MiXCR, one entry per CDR3 protein. The sample yields tens of thousands of distinct CDR3 sequences, approximately 93% seen once.

The V and J genes are TRBV25-1 and TRBJ2-5, with D tentatively TRBD2 (5 bases). Material for sequencing was CD8+ T cells from PBMCs. The receptor was derived from a human donor with multiple sclerosis. The CDR3, as DNA: TGTGCCAGCAGTGAAGCTGAGGGCAGGGAGACCCAGTACTTC. It is translated as CASSEAEGRETQYF.